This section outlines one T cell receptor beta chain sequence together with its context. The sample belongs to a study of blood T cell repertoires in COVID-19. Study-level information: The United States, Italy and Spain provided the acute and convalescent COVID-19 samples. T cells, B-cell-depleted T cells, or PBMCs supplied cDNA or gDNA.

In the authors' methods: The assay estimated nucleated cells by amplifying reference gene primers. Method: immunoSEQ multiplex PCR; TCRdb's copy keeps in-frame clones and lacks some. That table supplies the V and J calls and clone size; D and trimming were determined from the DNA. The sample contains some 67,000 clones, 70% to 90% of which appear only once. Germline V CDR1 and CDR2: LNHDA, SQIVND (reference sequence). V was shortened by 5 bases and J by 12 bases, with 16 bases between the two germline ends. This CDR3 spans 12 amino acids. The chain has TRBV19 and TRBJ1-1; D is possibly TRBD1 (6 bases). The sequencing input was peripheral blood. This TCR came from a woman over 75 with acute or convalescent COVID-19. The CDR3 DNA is TGTGCCAGTAGTCCAACAGGGTTGAAAACTTTCTTT. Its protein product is CASSPTGLKTFF.